Following are 19 T cell receptor beta chains from one sample sequenced in a study of blood T cell repertoires in COVID-19. Here immunoSEQ multiplex PCR was the method, and the copy in TCRdb shows in-frame clones only, minus some. The table includes roughly 150,000 clones, 75% to 90% detected once. The sample was peripheral blood. These receptor sequences come from a human donor in a cohort sampled during active COVID-19.

This chain links TRBV19 with TRBJ1-5; 11 positions match TRBD1. V gave up 0 bases and J gave up 6 bases; unmatched junction bases: 1. The CDR3 spans 15 residues. Germline assignment: CDR1 LNHDA and CDR2 SQIVND (reference sequence). The CDR3, as DNA: TGTGCCAGTAGTATAGACGGGACAGGGGGTCAGCCCCAGCATTTT. It encodes CASSIDGTGGQPQHF.

The V gene is TRBV11-2, the J gene TRBJ1-2, with 12 bases fitting TRBD1. The V segment lost 5 bases and the J segment 4 bases; nucleotides outside the gene matches: 8. CDR3 size: 16 residues. Germline lookup yields CDR1 SGHAT and CDR2 FQNNGV. CDR3 in amino acids: CASSRGQGAIIYGYTF. For the CDR3, the DNA is TGTGCCAGCAGCCGGGGACAGGGGGCGATTATCTATGGCTACACCTTC.

The chain is built from TRBV5-1 and TRBJ1-2; 7 positions agree with TRBD1. The CDR3 length is 14 residues. V was pared by 3 bases and J by 4 bases, with 6 bases of the junction left unmatched. From germline, CDR1 is SGHRS and CDR2 YFSETQ. CDR3 DNA sequence: TGCGCCAGCAGCTACGGACAGGAAACCTATGGCTACACCTTC. This translates into CASSYGQETYGYTF.

This clone has just one count. The rearrangement links TRBV11-1 to TRBJ2-1, with 9 bases that match TRBD2. The junction had 5 bases not matched to a gene; V was cut back by 3 bases and J by 8 bases. Germline loops: CDR1 SGHAT, CDR2 FQDESV (reference sequence). The CDR3 is 14 residues long. CDR3 amino acids: CASSFPGTSYEQFF. The CDR3 DNA is TGTGCCAGCAGCTTTCCCGGGACTAGCTATGAGCAGTTCTTC.

The genes are TRBV24-1 and TRBJ2-4; TRBD1 might be the D (5 bases). The V gene lost 5 bases and the J gene lost 8 bases, with 15 bases spanning the gap. CDR3 length: 14 residues. Germline CDR1 and CDR2: KGHDR and SFDVKD. The CDR3 sequence is CATSVGGARDIQYF. As DNA, the CDR3 is TGTGCCACCAGTGTGGGTGGGGCCAGGGACATTCAGTACTTC.

The J gene is TRBJ2-5, the V gene TRBV19; 10 bases are shared with TRBD1. The CDR3 loop spans 14 amino acids. Losses at the gene ends were 7 bases for V and 1 base for J; bases not matched to a gene: 3. Germline CDR1 LNHDA, CDR2 SQIVND (reference sequence). The CDR3 region is CASNRDRGQETQYF. The CDR3 DNA is TGTGCCAGTAACCGGGACAGGGGCCAAGAGACCCAGTACTTC.

The V and J genes are TRBV12-3 or TRBV12-4 and TRBJ1-2, with 9 bases matching TRBD1. The CDR3 totals 13 residues. V trimming: 6 bases; J trimming: 8 bases; junction bases outside the gene matches: 7. The CDR3 region has the DNA TGTGCCAGCAGCCGGGACAGGGTGTTGGGCTACACCTTC. This encodes CASSRDRVLGYTF.

The chain couples TRBV2 to TRBJ1-5; D is undetermined. The CDR3 extends over 13 amino acids. V was shortened by 6 bases and J by 0 bases, with 6 bases between the two germline ends. Germline-derived CDR1 and CDR2 are SNHLY and FYNNEI. For the CDR3, the DNA is TGTGCCAGCAGAAGCTATAGCAATCAGCCCCAGCATTTT. Protein: CASRSYSNQPQHF.

The chain is built from TRBV5-1 and TRBJ2-7; 9 bases agree with TRBD1. The germline V gene has CDR1 SGHRS and CDR2 YFSETQ. V dropped 0 bases and J dropped 5; count of bases not matched to a gene: 6. CDR3 length: 15 residues. The chain's CDR3 is CASSLEGQGMDEQYF. In DNA form, the CDR3 reads TGCGCCAGCAGCTTGGAGGGACAGGGTATGGACGAGCAGTACTTC.

This clone was counted a few times. This sequence joins TRBV5-5 and TRBJ1-1; D unclear. Germline assignment: CDR1 SGHKS and CDR2 YYEKEE (reference sequence). V was cut by 1 base and J by 0 bases, with 10 bases left in between. The CDR3 consists of 15 residues. The CDR3: CASSLTSKLNTEAFF. The CDR3 bases are TGTGCCAGCAGCTTGACCTCAAAGCTGAACACTGAAGCTTTCTTT.

The chain recombines TRBV7-2 with TRBJ1-2, with 8 bases matching TRBD1. CDR3 size: 15 residues. Losses at the gene ends were 1 base for V and 6 bases for J; bases not matched to a gene: 7. The germline gives CDR1 SGHTA, CDR2 FQGNSA. The CDR3 DNA is TGTGCCAGCAGCTTAGGACCGAGGACAGGGAATGGCTACACCTTC. It yields the protein CASSLGPRTGNGYTF.

The chain couples TRBV18 to TRBJ2-2; D remains unclear. Trimming stripped 2 bases from V and 4 bases from J, with 14 bases between. CDR1 and CDR2 from the germline V gene are KGHSH and LQKENI. This CDR3 region has 16 residues. The DNA of the CDR3 is TGTGCCAGCTCACCAGCCGCGTCCCCCGCCACCGGGGAGCTGTTTTTT. Translated: CASSPAASPATGELFF.

The chain uses TRBV27 and TRBJ2-5, with TRBD1 matching over 7 bases. In germline, CDR1 is MNHEY, CDR2 SMNVEV (reference sequence). The CDR3 loop spans 14 amino acids. J lost 1 base, V lost 6 bases, and 5 bases had no gene match. For the CDR3, the DNA is TGTGCCAGCAGGACAGGGAAGGGCCAAGAGACCCAGTACTTC. It specifies CASRTGKGQETQYF.

The chain uses TRBV12-5 and TRBJ2-1, with D tentatively TRBD1 (7 bases). CDR1 LGHNT and CDR2 FRNRAP come from the germline V gene. This CDR3 has 13 amino acids. With 6 bases removed from V and 7 bases from J, the gap between germline ends came to 13 bases. CDR3 coding DNA: TGTGCTAGTGGCCTTTCAGGGGGGAATGAGCAGTTCTTC. This sequence encodes CASGLSGGNEQFF.

This clone was found a few times. The chain is built from TRBV4-1 and TRBJ2-1; 8 bases map to TRBD2. The V gene end was trimmed by 0 bases and the J gene end by 0 bases; junction bases not matched to a gene: 7. The CDR3 runs to 18 residues. Germline loops: CDR1 MGHRA, CDR2 YSYEKL. CDR3 sequence: CASSQDRASGSSYNEQFF. The DNA of the CDR3 is TGCGCCAGCAGCCAAGATCGGGCTAGCGGGTCCTCCTACAATGAGCAGTTCTTC.

This clone was observed a handful of times. The V gene is TRBV28, the J gene TRBJ1-5; D possibly corresponds to TRBD1 (6 bases). The CDR3 runs to 14 residues. Trimming shortened V by 2 bases and J by 7 bases, and 12 bases separated the two germline ends. Germline CDR1 is MDHEN and CDR2 is SYDVKM. The CDR3 nucleotides are TGTGCCAGCAGTTTAAACAGGGACGGGCAGCCCCAGCATTTT. Its translation: CASSLNRDGQPQHF.

This clone was seen a handful of times. V and J are TRBV6-6 and TRBJ1-1; TRBD1 aligns across 8 bases. V was clipped by 7 bases and J by 8 bases; unmatched bases: 3. The CDR3 runs 11 residues. CDR1 MNHNY and CDR2 SVGAGI come from the germline V gene (reference sequence). CDR3 amino acids: CASTTGGEAFF. In nucleotides, the CDR3 is TGTGCCAGCACAACAGGGGGAGAAGCTTTCTTT.

There are a few counts of this clone. The rearrangement links TRBV2 to TRBJ2-7; possibly TRBD1 for D (5 bases). Per the germline V gene, CDR1 is SNHLY and CDR2 is FYNNEI. The CDR3 is 13 amino acids. V was shortened by 6 bases and J by 3 bases, with 12 bases between the two germline ends. The CDR3 sequence: CASRLTVLYEQYV. The DNA of the CDR3 is TGTGCCAGCAGACTGACAGTCCTCTACGAGCAGTACGTC.

This chain connects TRBV7-7 to TRBJ2-1, with D tentatively TRBD1 (6 bases). Germline V lookup: CDR1 SSHAT, CDR2 FNYEAQ (reference sequence). The V gene lost 4 bases and the J gene lost 9 bases, with 16 bases spanning the gap. The CDR3 consists of 14 residues. Written as DNA, the CDR3 is TGTGCCAGCAGCTCGTTCGGGACAAACAGTGAGCAGTTCTTC. Amino acid sequence: CASSSFGTNSEQFF.